This is a list of T cell receptor beta chains from one sample in a study of blood T cell repertoires in COVID-19. Profiled with immunoSEQ multiplex PCR; TCRdb holds only in-frame clones, not every one. Of about 270,000 clones detected, around nine tenths appear once; the ten largest clones hold about 10%. Material for sequencing was peripheral blood. These receptors were obtained from a man aged 35 to 55 with active or convalescent COVID-19. CDR3s include the opening cysteine and the closing phenylalanine or tryptophan. The D gene is left open where the match is weak. Size is omitted from some rows. Given values are once, few, many or a class for expanded clones.

J,V,size,D,CDR3,DNA
TRBJ2-1,TRBV29-1,NA,TRBD1,CSGSYRGLYNEQFF,TGCAGCGGTTCCTACAGGGGTTTGTACAATGAGCAGTTCTTC
TRBJ2-5,TRBV3-1/TRBV3-2,NA,TRBD2,CASSMGLEVQETQYF,TGTGCCAGCAGCATGGGACTAGAAGTCCAAGAGACCCAGTACTTC
TRBJ1-5,TRBV16,NA,NA,CASSPGGPQHF,TGTGCCAGCAGCCCGGGGGGGCCCCAGCATTTT
TRBJ1-1,TRBV7-9,NA,NA,CASSAAPRVNTEAFF,TGTGCCAGCAGCGCCGCACCCCGGGTGAACACTGAAGCTTTCTTT
TRBJ2-1,TRBV27,NA,TRBD2,CASRIREAQYNEQFF,TGTGCCAGCCGGATTCGGGAGGCCCAGTACAATGAGCAGTTCTTC
TRBJ2-3,TRBV5-1,once,TRBD2,CASSLAGLAGVATDTQYF,TGCGCCAGCAGCTTGGCCGGACTAGCGGGGGTGGCGACAGATACGCAGTATTTT
TRBJ2-5,TRBV11-3,NA,TRBD1,CASSGGQAHQETQYF,TGTGCCAGCAGCGGAGGACAGGCCCACCAAGAGACCCAGTACTTC
TRBJ1-4,TRBV18,few,NA,CASFRDIADEKLFF,TGTGCCAGCTTCCGGGACATCGCCGATGAAAAACTGTTTTTT
TRBJ2-2,TRBV10-1,NA,NA,CASRELDRLLVVSGTGELFF,TGCGCCAGCAGGGAACTGGATCGACTCCTTGTCGTGTCGGGGACCGGGGAGCTGTTTTTT
TRBJ1-2,TRBV6-5,NA,NA,CASSLEGYGYTF,TGTGCCAGCAGTCTAGAGGGATATGGCTACACCTTC
TRBJ2-7,TRBV6-5,NA,TRBD1,CASSPDRGSYEQYF,TGTGCCAGCAGCCCGGACAGGGGCTCCTACGAGCAGTACTTC
TRBJ2-7,TRBV2,NA,NA,CASSEGSYEQYF,TGTGCCAGCAGTGAAGGGAGCTACGAGCAGTACTTC
TRBJ2-3,TRBV7-7,NA,TRBD1,CASSAGTGGGTDTQYF,TGTGCCAGCAGCGCCGGGACAGGGGGTGGGACAGATACGCAGTATTTT
TRBJ2-1,TRBV5-1,NA,TRBD2,CASMYRGGSYNEQFF,TGCGCCAGCATGTACCGGGGGGGCTCCTACAATGAGCAGTTCTTC
TRBJ2-3,TRBV30,NA,TRBD2,CAWRETSGTDTQYF,TGTGCCTGGAGGGAGACTAGCGGCACAGATACGCAGTATTTT
TRBJ1-5,TRBV6-5,NA,NA,CASRKRVDSNQPQHF,TGTGCCAGCAGAAAGAGGGTGGATAGCAATCAGCCCCAGCATTTT
TRBJ2-2,TRBV7-2,NA,NA,CASSLVGAGELFF,TGTGCCAGCAGCTTAGTAGGGGCCGGGGAGCTGTTTTTT
TRBJ2-5,TRBV29-1,NA,NA,CSAIPQGATQYF,TGCAGCGCCATCCCACAGGGTGCGACCCAGTACTTC
TRBJ1-6,TRBV10-3,NA,TRBD1,CAIGDRGDNSPLHF,TGTGCCATCGGAGACAGGGGTGATAATTCACCCCTCCACTTT
TRBJ1-2,TRBV28,NA,NA,CASSSRTDYVGYTF,TGTGCCAGCAGTTCCCGGACCGACTATGTTGGCTACACCTTC
TRBJ2-7,TRBV4-1,many,TRBD1,CASSYIPGQGYEQYF,TGCGCCAGCAGCTATATCCCGGGACAGGGCTACGAGCAGTACTTC
TRBJ1-5,TRBV6-1,NA,NA,CASSEGMRYSNQPQHF,TGTGCCAGCAGTGAAGGTATGAGGTATAGCAATCAGCCCCAGCATTTT
TRBJ2-2,TRBV6-5,NA,NA,CASRGREAGELFF,TGTGCCAGCAGGGGCAGGGAGGCCGGGGAGCTGTTTTTT
TRBJ2-7,TRBV5-4,NA,TRBD2,CASSLGGTTSYEQYF,TGTGCCAGCAGCTTGGGCGGGACTACCTCCTACGAGCAGTACTTC
TRBJ2-2,TRBV6-4,NA,TRBD2,CASSESGGGSAGELFF,TGTGCCAGCAGTGAAAGTGGCGGGGGATCTGCCGGGGAGCTGTTTTTT
TRBJ2-6,TRBV27,NA,NA,CASSSRTVTGANVLTF,TGTGCCAGCAGTTCCCGGACAGTCACTGGGGCCAACGTCCTGACTTTC
TRBJ1-5,TRBV19,NA,NA,CASSILGEPNQPQHF,TGTGCCAGTAGTATATTGGGCGAACCCAATCAGCCCCAGCATTTT
TRBJ1-6,TRBV7-9,NA,NA,CASSLIAGVSPLHF,TGTGCCAGCAGCTTAATCGCAGGGGTATCACCCCTCCACTTT
TRBJ2-1,TRBV11-1,NA,NA,CASSRDSVMQFF,TGTGCCAGCAGCCGAGACTCGGTGATGCAGTTCTTC
TRBJ1-5,TRBV6-5,few,TRBD1,CASSSGQGNQPQHF,TGTGCCAGCAGTTCGGGACAGGGGAATCAGCCCCAGCATTTT
TRBJ2-5,TRBV5-1,NA,NA,CASSSGPGGETQYF,TGCGCCAGCAGCTCAGGACCCGGCGGGGAGACCCAGTACTTC
TRBJ1-3,TRBV30,NA,TRBD1,CAWSRQGRTGNTIYF,TGTGCCTGGTCCAGACAGGGTCGAACTGGAAACACCATATATTTT
TRBJ1-1,TRBV24-1,NA,TRBD1,CATSDAQGANTEAFF,TGTGCCACCAGTGACGCCCAGGGGGCGAACACTGAAGCTTTCTTT
TRBJ1-1,TRBV13,NA,NA,CASSLDGDTEAFF,TGTGCCAGCAGCTTAGACGGGGATACTGAAGCTTTCTTT
TRBJ1-1,TRBV14,NA,TRBD1,CASSKTQGVEAFF,TGTGCCAGCAGCAAAACACAGGGGGTGGAAGCTTTCTTT
TRBJ2-3,TRBV19,NA,TRBD1,CASSIGGPGGFDTQYF,TGTGCCAGTAGTATAGGGGGCCCAGGGGGCTTTGATACGCAGTATTTT
TRBJ2-3,TRBV5-4,few,TRBD2,CASSLDLAGRSDTQYF,TGTGCCAGCAGCTTGGATCTAGCGGGAAGGTCAGATACGCAGTATTTT
TRBJ1-3,TRBV6-1,NA,NA,CASSEGGSRNTIYF,TGTGCCAGCAGTGAAGGTGGCAGTAGAAACACCATATATTTT
TRBJ1-6,TRBV4-1,once,TRBD1,CASSLEGAHNSPLHF,TGCGCCAGCAGTTTGGAGGGGGCGCATAATTCACCCCTCCACTTT
TRBJ2-1,TRBV5-8,NA,TRBD2,CASRYHAGGLNNEQFF,TGTGCCAGCAGGTACCACGCCGGGGGACTAAACAATGAGCAGTTCTTC
TRBJ1-5,TRBV14,NA,NA,CASSQSGNQPQHF,TGTGCCAGCAGTCAGTCGGGAAATCAGCCCCAGCATTTT
TRBJ1-4,TRBV28,NA,TRBD1,CASKEQGTNEKLFF,TGTGCCAGCAAGGAACAGGGGACTAATGAAAAACTGTTTTTT
TRBJ2-3,TRBV5-1,NA,NA,CASSLGARDTDTQYF,TGCGCCAGCAGCTTGGGTGCGAGAGATACAGATACGCAGTATTTT
TRBJ2-2,TRBV2,NA,TRBD1,CASSGTGAGRELFF,TGTGCCAGCAGCGGGACAGGGGCCGGGAGGGAGCTGTTTTTT
TRBJ2-3,TRBV5-6,NA,NA,CASSLGGGSTDTQYF,TGTGCCAGCAGCTTGGGTGGCGGATCCACAGATACGCAGTATTTT
TRBJ2-7,TRBV4-1,NA,TRBD2,CASSQQAILAGVSYEQYF,TGCGCCAGCAGCCAACAAGCGATTCTAGCGGGGGTCTCCTACGAGCAGTACTTC
TRBJ1-6,TRBV6-5,NA,TRBD1,CASSYGQGNSPLHF,TGTGCCAGCAGTTACGGACAGGGTAATTCACCCCTCCACTTT
TRBJ2-1,TRBV10-1,NA,TRBD1,CASSELQGSYNEQFF,TGCGCCAGCAGTGAGCTACAGGGGTCCTACAATGAGCAGTTCTTC
TRBJ2-5,TRBV7-6,NA,TRBD1,CASSNNRGLWETQYF,TGTGCCAGCAGCAACAACAGGGGCTTGTGGGAGACCCAGTACTTC
TRBJ2-5,TRBV29-1,NA,TRBD1,CSVGTGQETQYF,TGCAGCGTTGGGACAGGTCAAGAGACCCAGTACTTC
TRBJ2-1,TRBV3-1/TRBV3-2,NA,NA,CASSVDDSSYNEQFF,TGTGCCAGCAGCGTGGACGACAGCTCCTACAATGAGCAGTTCTTC
TRBJ1-1,TRBV10-1,NA,NA,CASSESGYGVGGAFF,TGCGCCAGCAGTGAGTCCGGATACGGAGTCGGGGGAGCTTTCTTT
TRBJ2-5,TRBV6-4,NA,TRBD2,CASRSPSGRALAETQYF,TGTGCCAGCAGGTCCCCTAGCGGGAGGGCCCTCGCAGAGACCCAGTACTTC
TRBJ1-1,TRBV30,NA,TRBD1,CAWGGQMNTEAFF,TGTGCCTGGGGGGGACAGATGAACACTGAAGCTTTCTTT
TRBJ1-2,TRBV6-5,NA,TRBD1,CAIRDRGRPRSGYTF,TGTGCCATTCGGGACAGGGGGCGGCCCCGGAGTGGCTACACCTTC
TRBJ2-4,TRBV11-1,NA,NA,CASSLGTVANIQYF,TGTGCCAGCAGCTTAGGGACAGTTGCGAACATTCAGTACTTC
TRBJ2-7,TRBV19,NA,TRBD2,CASSIGREGYEQYF,TGTGCCAGTAGTATCGGGCGGGAGGGCTACGAGCAGTACTTC
TRBJ2-2,TRBV30,NA,NA,CAWSGGVLTGELFF,TGTGCCTGGAGTGGCGGAGTACTCACCGGGGAGCTGTTTTTT
TRBJ2-1,TRBV11-2,NA,NA,CASSTGGAHNEQFF,TGTGCCAGCAGCACAGGGGGGGCCCACAATGAGCAGTTCTTC